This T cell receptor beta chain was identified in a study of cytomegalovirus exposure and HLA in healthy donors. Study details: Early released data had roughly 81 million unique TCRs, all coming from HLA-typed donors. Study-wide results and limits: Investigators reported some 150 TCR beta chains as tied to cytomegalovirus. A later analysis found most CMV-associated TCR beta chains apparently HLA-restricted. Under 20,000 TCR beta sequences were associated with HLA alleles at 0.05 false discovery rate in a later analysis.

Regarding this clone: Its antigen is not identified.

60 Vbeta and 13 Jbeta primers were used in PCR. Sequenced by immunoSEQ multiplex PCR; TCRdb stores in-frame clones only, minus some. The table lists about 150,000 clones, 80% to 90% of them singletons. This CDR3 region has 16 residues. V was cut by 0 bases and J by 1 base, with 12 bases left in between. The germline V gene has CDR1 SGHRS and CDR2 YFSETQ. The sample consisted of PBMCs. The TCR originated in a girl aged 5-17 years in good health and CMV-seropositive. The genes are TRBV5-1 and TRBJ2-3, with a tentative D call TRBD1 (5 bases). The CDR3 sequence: CASSLAGGRGTDTQYF. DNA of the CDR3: TGCGCCAGCAGCTTGGCCGGCGGCAGGGGCACAGATACGCAGTATTTT.